The 19 T cell receptor beta chains below were found in one sample sequenced in a study of CD8+CD57+ T cells in acquired aplastic anemia. Genomic DNA, the template, was used for profiling of the TCR beta VDJ and CDR3. TCRdb reprocessed the reads via MiXCR and lists one record per CDR3 protein. The data show 200,000 or so distinct CDR3 sequences, around three fifths seen once. Specimen: sorted CD4+, CD8+, or CD8+CD57+ T cells (not recorded which) from PBMCs. These receptors came from a human donor with severe aplastic anemia or a healthy control (not recorded which).

This chain joins TRBV20-1 and TRBJ1-1; no definite D call. V was shortened by 5 bases and J by 2 bases, with 15 bases between the two germline ends. Germline V gives CDR1 DFQATT, CDR2 SNEGSKA (reference sequence). The CDR3 contains 14 residues. CDR3 in amino acids: CSAARRGGNTEAFF. CDR3 nucleotide sequence: TGCAGTGCTGCCCGGCGGGGAGGCAACACTGAAGCTTTCTTT.

CDR3 region: CASSLVGGGLYEQYF. Here the CDR3 DNA reads TGTGCCAGCAGCTTAGTTGGTGGGGGCCTGTACGAGCAGTACTTC. This chain joins TRBV7-9 and TRBJ2-7, with D perhaps TRBD1 (6 bases). This CDR3 is 15 amino acids long. V gave up 1 base and J gave up 4 bases, with 14 bases separating them. CDR1 is SEHNR and CDR2 is FQNEAQ in the germline V gene (reference sequence).

V and J are TRBV2 and TRBJ2-3; 8 nucleotides line up with TRBD2. The CDR3 sequence is 13 residues long. The V gene end was trimmed by 6 bases and the J gene end by 4 bases; junction bases not matched to a gene: 3. CDR1 and CDR2 from the germline V gene are SNHLY and FYNNEI. The DNA for the CDR3 is TGTGCCAGCAGAAGCGGGGGATCAGATACGCAGTATTTT. Its protein product is CASRSGGSDTQYF.

This chain joins TRBV9 and TRBJ2-7; no reliable D call. V lost 0 bases to trimming and J lost 3 bases, with 19 bases between them. This CDR3 comprises 17 residues. CDR1 SGDLS and CDR2 YYNGEE come from the germline V gene. CDR3 bases: TGTGCCAGCAGCGTAGCCCCACATGTGGGGATAAACTACGAGCAGTACTTC. Protein: CASSVAPHVGINYEQYF.

The CDR3 sequence is CASSPGDRTTTQETQYF. CDR3 DNA: TGTGCCAGCAGCCCAGGGGACAGAACAACTACTCAAGAGACCCAGTACTTC. The V gene is TRBV5-8, the J gene TRBJ2-5, with 7 bases lining up with TRBD1. The junction had 14 bases not matched to a gene; V was cut back by 4 bases and J by 2 bases. There are 17 residues in the CDR3. From germline, CDR1 is SGHTS and CDR2 YDEGEE.

The CDR3 nucleotides read TGCGCCAGCAGTGAACAGGGGGGCACTGAAGCTTTCTTT. Residues: CASSEQGGTEAFF. The chain couples TRBV10-2 to TRBJ1-1, with 8 bases fitting TRBD1. CDR3 size: 13 residues. Germline lookup yields CDR1 WSHSY and CDR2 SAAADI. The trim removed 3 bases at V and 4 bases at J, leaving 1 base unmatched.

The gene calls are TRBV7-9 and TRBJ2-7; TRBD2 matches 8 bases. CDR1 and CDR2 (germline): SEHNR, FQNEAQ (reference sequence). CDR3 length: 16 amino acids. With V trimmed by 5 bases and J by 3 bases, 12 bases remained unmatched. In DNA, the CDR3 is TGTGCCAGCAGCCAAGCCCCACAGCGGGAGATCTACGAGCAGTACTTC. It is translated as CASSQAPQREIYEQYF.

V is TRBV4-2 and J is TRBJ2-7; perhaps TRBD1 as D (5 bases). Germline V gives CDR1 LGHNA, CDR2 YNFKEQ. The CDR3 sequence is 14 residues long. V was cut by 1 base and J by 4 bases, with 11 bases left in between. The CDR3 loop is CASSQVGQEYEQYF. DNA of the CDR3: TGTGCCAGCAGCCAAGTAGGACAAGAATACGAGCAGTACTTC.

The table lists this clonotype with a few counts. The chain recombines TRBV7-9 with TRBJ2-7; D gene ambiguous. Germline lookup yields CDR1 SEHNR and CDR2 FQNEAQ (reference sequence). The CDR3 runs to 12 residues. V shed 5 bases and J shed 4 bases, with 9 bases lying between them. The CDR3 sequence: CASSPRRYEQYF. In DNA, the CDR3 is TGTGCCAGCAGCCCACGAAGATACGAGCAGTACTTC.

This clonotype is a singleton in its sample. The rearrangement links TRBV5-1 to TRBJ2-3; D remains unclear. CDR3 length equals 12 residues. V was shortened by 4 bases and J by 5 bases, with 8 bases between the two germline ends. The germline V gene has CDR1 SGHRS and CDR2 YFSETQ. This CDR3 is CASSQIGDTQYF. In nucleotides, the CDR3 is TGCGCCAGCAGCCAGATCGGAGATACGCAGTATTTT.

CDR3 sequence (DNA): TGTGCCAGCAGTGCAGGACAGAGGACTGAAGCTTTCTTT. Amino acids: CASSAGQRTEAFF. This chain uses TRBV11-2 with TRBJ1-1; tentative D call: TRBD1 (6 bases). Trimming cost V 6 bases and J 5 bases, with 13 bases left between them. In germline, CDR1 is SGHAT, CDR2 FQNNGV. The CDR3 spans 13 residues.

This sequence joins TRBV28 and TRBJ1-1; TRBD1 matches at 7 bases. Trimming took 3 bases from V and 5 from J; bases not matched to a gene: 6. CDR1 is MDHEN, CDR2 SYDVKM, per germline. The CDR3 covers 14 residues. The CDR3 is CASSLTGWWTEAFF. Written as DNA, the CDR3 is TGTGCCAGCAGTTTGACAGGGTGGTGGACTGAAGCTTTCTTT.

In DNA form, the CDR3 reads TGTGCCAGCAGTTTAGTAGGGCTCGAGCAGTACTTC. Its translation: CASSLVGLEQYF. This rearrangement joins TRBV12-3 or TRBV12-4 to TRBJ2-7; D gene unclear. V was trimmed by 1 base and J by 6 bases, leaving 7 bases between them. The CDR3 runs 12 residues.

The chain recombines TRBV20-1 with TRBJ2-1, with D possibly matching TRBD2 (6 bases). The CDR3 has 13 amino acids. V dropped 3 bases and J dropped 9 bases, with 15 bases sitting between them. Germline-derived CDR1 and CDR2 are DFQATT and SNEGSKA (reference sequence). CDR3 sequence: CSARVAVVGEQFF. The DNA of the CDR3 is TGCAGTGCTAGGGTAGCGGTCGTCGGTGAGCAGTTCTTC.

Worth noting for this clonotype: The junction departs from germline at one end; a sequencing error may be responsible. The chain has TRBV7-2 and TRBJ1-3, with a possible D match to TRBD1 (6 bases). Germline V gene sequence: CDR1 SGHTA, CDR2 FQGNSA. The CDR3 contains 16 residues. CDR3 residues: CASSRTAQGGGNTIYF. Here the CDR3 DNA reads TGCGCCAGCAGCCGGACCGCACAGGGAGGTGGAAACACCATATATTTT.

The chain combines TRBV9 with TRBJ1-2; 7 bases map to TRBD1. The germline gives CDR1 SGDLS, CDR2 YYNGEE. The CDR3 loop spans 15 amino acids. V trimming: 0 bases; J trimming: 1 base; junction bases outside the gene matches: 3. CDR3 DNA: TGTGCCAGCAGCGTAGAGGGGGCGCGTAACTATGGCTACACCTTC. Residues: CASSVEGARNYGYTF.

The chain is built from TRBV20-1 and TRBJ1-2, with 8 bases fitting TRBD1. Germline assignment: CDR1 DFQATT and CDR2 SNEGSKA (reference sequence). CDR3 length: 12 amino acids. V trimming: 4 bases; J trimming: 4 bases; junction bases outside the gene matches: 2. CDR3 amino acids: CSATTGGYGYTF. The CDR3 DNA is TGCAGTGCTACTACAGGGGGCTATGGCTACACCTTC.

This clonotype is medium-sized (0.01 to 0.1%) in the sample. The rearrangement links TRBV29-1 to TRBJ2-7, with D hard to call. Per germline, CDR1 SQVTM and CDR2 ANQGSEA. V was trimmed by 8 bases and J by 0 bases, leaving 23 bases between them. This CDR3 is built from 16 residues. CDR3 nucleotide sequence: TGCAGCTTTGCTAGAGTTGGCATTTTCGGCTCCTACGAGCAGTACTTC. This sequence encodes CSFARVGIFGSYEQYF.

This sequence joins TRBV6-5 and TRBJ2-2; 9 bases are a match to TRBD2. Unmatched junction bases numbered 8, after V lost 8 bases and J lost 4 bases. CDR3 length equals 15 residues. Per germline, CDR1 MNHEY and CDR2 SVGAGI. CDR3 nucleotides: TGTGCCAGCCTCGGGGTAGCGGGAGCCACCGGGGAGCTGTTTTTT. This gives the protein CASLGVAGATGELFF.